A selection of T cell receptor beta chains follows, all from one sample in a study of T cell responses to AZD1222 COVID-19 vaccine. Sequencing used immunoSEQ multiplex PCR; TCRdb keeps in-frame clones, though not all of them. The repertoire includes some 130,000 clones, approximately 91% of them detected once, and over 5% sits in the top ten. The sample in question was peripheral blood, obtained 28 days after the second AZD1222 dose. The origin of the receptors is an adult who received the AZD1222 COVID-19 vaccine. CDR3s include the opening cysteine and the closing phenylalanine or tryptophan. A D gene is named only where the DNA matches it firmly. Not all rows give a size; the values are once, few, many and, for expanded clones, a class.

.	TRBD2	TRBV24-1	17	TRBJ2-7	TGTGCCACCAGTGATTTAAGACTAGCGGGAGGGCTGTACGAGCAGTACTTC	CATSDLRLAGGLYEQYF
once	.	TRBV27	13	TRBJ1-5	TGTGCCAGCAGCCTTGTTAGCAATCAGCCCCAGCATTTT	CASSLVSNQPQHF
.	TRBD1	TRBV27	18	TRBJ1-5	TGTGCCAGCAGTGGACAGGGTAATCATAGGTGGGGCAATCAGCCCCAGCATTTT	CASSGQGNHRWGNQPQHF
.	.	TRBV9	14	TRBJ2-7	TGTGCCAGCAGCCCCTCGACCCCGGGGGACGAGCAGTACTTC	CASSPSTPGDEQYF
.	TRBD2	TRBV5-1	16	TRBJ2-1	TGCGCCAGCAGCTTGGAAGGGTCTAGCGGGAGCAATGAGCAGTTCTTC	CASSLEGSSGSNEQFF
once	.	TRBV5-4	14	TRBJ1-1	TGTGCCAGCAGCTTGACGGGGGGCGTTACTGAAGCTTTCTTT	CASSLTGGVTEAFF
once	.	TRBV19	13	TRBJ2-1	TGTGCCAGTAGTACCCCCGCACGGGTTGAGCAGTTCTTC	CASSTPARVEQFF
.	.	TRBV27	15	TRBJ2-3	TGTGCCAGCAGCCGTCTCCGGGACCATACAGATACGCAGTATTTT	CASSRLRDHTDTQYF
.	TRBD2	TRBV18	15	TRBJ2-1	TGTGCCAGCTCACCCGAGGGACTAGCGGGGGGAGAGCAGTTCTTC	CASSPEGLAGGEQFF
few	.	TRBV2	15	TRBJ2-3	TGTGCCAGCAGACGCAGCAGGACTAGCACAGATACGCAGTATTTT	CASRRSRTSTDTQYF
.	TRBD1	TRBV19	18	TRBJ1-1	TGTGCCAGTAGTATAGGGACAGGCATAAGGAGAATGAACACTGAAGCTTTCTTT	CASSIGTGIRRMNTEAFF
.	.	TRBV28	14	TRBJ1-5	TGTGCCAGCAACCAGCAAATGGGAAATCAGCCCCAGCATTTT	CASNQQMGNQPQHF
once	.	TRBV3-1/TRBV3-2	15	TRBJ2-7	TGTGCCAGCAGCCGCCCAAGGGGTCCCGACTACGAGCAGTACTTC	CASSRPRGPDYEQYF
.	TRBD1	TRBV19	13	TRBJ1-5	TGTGCCAGTAGTGGTACAGGGGCACAGCCCCAGCATTTT	CASSGTGAQPQHF
.	.	TRBV6-5	13	TRBJ1-5	TGTGCCAGCAGTCCGGACAGATATCAGCCCCAGCATTTT	CASSPDRYQPQHF
.	.	TRBV6-1	13	TRBJ1-5	TGTGCCAGCAGTGAGGGGGAAACCCAGCCCCAGCATTTT	CASSEGETQPQHF
once	.	TRBV5-4	16	TRBJ1-1	TGTGCCAGCAGCCCGGCCGGGGCGCGGGGTAACACTGAAGCTTTCTTT	CASSPAGARGNTEAFF
.	.	TRBV14	13	TRBJ2-1	TGTGCCAGCAGCCCCCTCCAGATCGGGCAGCAGTTCTTC	CASSPLQIGQQFF
.	.	TRBV10-3	12	TRBJ2-7	TGTGCCATCAGGGCAGTGACCTACGAGCAGTACTTC	CAIRAVTYEQYF
.	.	TRBV2	15	TRBJ1-5	TGTGCCAGCAGCTTACAGGGCGCGAGCAATCAGCCCCAGCATTTT	CASSLQGASNQPQHF
.	TRBD1	TRBV6-6	15	TRBJ1-1	TGTGCCAGCAGTGCCGGAGGGACAGCCTCTATTGAAGCTTTCTTT	CASSAGGTASIEAFF
once	.	TRBV24-1	13	TRBJ2-1	TGTGCCACCGGGACGGGAGTGAATAATGAGCAGTTCTTC	CATGTGVNNEQFF
.	TRBD1	TRBV2	16	TRBJ1-1	TGTGCCAGCAGTGAAGTAGGGACAGGGGGATTTGGCGAAGCTTTCTTT	CASSEVGTGGFGEAFF
once	TRBD2	TRBV4-2	14	TRBJ2-1	TGTGCCAGCACCCCGACTAGCGGGAGCTTTGAGCAGTTCTTC	CASTPTSGSFEQFF
.	.	TRBV7-2	17	TRBJ1-2	TGTGCCAGCAGCTTAAGTATCGGGACCCAAGCTAACTATGGCTACACCTTC	CASSLSIGTQANYGYTF
.	.	TRBV28	13	TRBJ1-2	TGTGCCAGCAGTTCCGGGGGGGACTATGGCTACACCTTC	CASSSGGDYGYTF
.	.	TRBV6-5	16	TRBJ1-4	TGTGCCAGCAGTTCCCTACAGGATTCAACTAATGAAAAACTGTTTTTT	CASSSLQDSTNEKLFF
.	TRBD2	TRBV24-1	16	TRBJ2-1	TGTGCCACCAGTTGGGGGGGGACTAGCGGGAGGTATGAGCAGTTCTTC	CATSWGGTSGRYEQFF
.	.	TRBV7-2	15	TRBJ1-2	TGTGCCAGCAGCTTAGCGCAGGGGCGGAACTATGGCTACACCTTC	CASSLAQGRNYGYTF
.	.	TRBV5-5	15	TRBJ1-5	TGTGCCAGCAGCCGAAACCGGGACACTTATCAGCCCCAGCATTTT	CASSRNRDTYQPQHF
.	.	TRBV30	13	TRBJ2-3	TGTGCCTGGAGTTTGGAGGCAACAGATACGCAGTATTTT	CAWSLEATDTQYF
.	.	TRBV3-1/TRBV3-2	13	TRBJ2-1	TGTGCCAGCAGCCTAGGGACTTCCGGTTTGGAGTTCTTC	CASSLGTSGLEFF
.	TRBD1	TRBV15	16	TRBJ1-2	TGTGCCACGGGCAAAAGCCGGGACAGGAAAAACTATGGCTACACCTTC	CATGKSRDRKNYGYTF
.	.	TRBV15	14	TRBJ2-3	TGTGCCACCAGCATCAGGGCGGGAACAGATACGCAGTATTTT	CATSIRAGTDTQYF
.	.	TRBV6-6	14	TRBJ2-1	TGTGCCAGCCGGAGTCAGGGCGATACGGGTGAGCAGTTCTTC	CASRSQGDTGEQFF
.	TRBD2	TRBV6-5	14	TRBJ2-3	TGTGCCAGCGCCCTAGCGGGGGACACAGATACGCAGTATTTT	CASALAGDTDTQYF
.	TRBD1	TRBV7-9	14	TRBJ1-2	TGTGCCAGCAGCTTACCGGACAGGGGATATGGCTACACCTTC	CASSLPDRGYGYTF
once	TRBD2	TRBV27	16	TRBJ2-1	TGTGCCAGCAGTTTATCTAGCGGGGACTCCTACAATGAGCAGTTCTTC	CASSLSSGDSYNEQFF
.	.	TRBV30	11	TRBJ2-7	TGTGCCTGGAGTGCAGGTTACGAGCAGTACTTC	CAWSAGYEQYF
.	.	TRBV2	13	TRBJ1-5	TGTGCCAGCAGCGGGGGGGGAGAACAGCCCCAGCATTTT	CASSGGGEQPQHF
.	TRBD2	TRBV5-1	16	TRBJ2-7	TGCGCCAGCAGCGTACCACTAGCGGGAGAAATCGACGAGCAGTACTTC	CASSVPLAGEIDEQYF
.	.	TRBV6-5	15	TRBJ2-3	TGTGCCAGCAGTTACTCGATATCCGGTCCAGATACGCAGTATTTT	CASSYSISGPDTQYF
.	.	TRBV24-1	17	TRBJ2-3	TGTGCCACCAGTGAGCACCAACAGGGATATAAAGTGAGTGGGCAGTATTTT	CATSEHQQGYKVSGQYF
once	.	TRBV11-2	14	TRBJ1-2	TGTGCCAGCAGCTTAGTTTACAGGGATTATGGCTACACCTTC	CASSLVYRDYGYTF
.	.	TRBV28	14	TRBJ2-3	TGTGCCAGCAGGGGAGGGGGGATCACAGATACGCAGTATTTT	CASRGGGITDTQYF
.	.	TRBV2	14	TRBJ1-1	TGTGCCAGCAGTATAACAGGGAGAGGCACTGAAGCTTTCTTT	CASSITGRGTEAFF
.	.	TRBV11-2	12	TRBJ1-2	TGTGCCAGCAGCTTACAGGGAGACGGCTACACCTTC	CASSLQGDGYTF
.	.	TRBV5-1	14	TRBJ1-5	TGCGCCAGCAGCTTGGGTCCCGGGGACCAGCCCCAGCATTTT	CASSLGPGDQPQHF
.	.	TRBV5-1	14	TRBJ2-7	TGCGCCAGCGGAGTGGCAGGGGATTTCCACGAGCAGTACTTC	CASGVAGDFHEQYF
.	TRBD1	TRBV28	15	TRBJ1-4	TGTGCCAGCAGCAGACAGGGGGCAACTAATGAAAAACTGTTTTTT	CASSRQGATNEKLFF
.	.	TRBV11-3	15	TRBJ2-5	TGTGCCAGCAGCTTAGGCGGGGGCCTCCAAGAGACCCAGTACTTC	CASSLGGGLQETQYF
.	.	TRBV3-1/TRBV3-2	13	TRBJ1-2	TGTGCCAGCAGCCTGGGTTGGGGGGATGGCTACACCTTC	CASSLGWGDGYTF
.	.	TRBV29-1	11	TRBJ1-1	TGCAGCGTTGTCGGGAACACTGAAGCTTTCTTT	CSVVGNTEAFF
.	.	TRBV7-6	15	TRBJ2-2	TGTGCCAGCAGCTTAGCGGTTGGGGGCACCGGGGAGCTGTTTTTT	CASSLAVGGTGELFF
.	TRBD1	TRBV15	16	TRBJ1-4	TGTGCCACCAGCAGAGCTTTACAGGGGGCGGGTGAAAAACTGTTTTTT	CATSRALQGAGEKLFF
.	.	TRBV7-9	11	TRBJ2-1	TGTGCCAGCACAGCAGTCTATGAGCAGTTCTTC	CASTAVYEQFF